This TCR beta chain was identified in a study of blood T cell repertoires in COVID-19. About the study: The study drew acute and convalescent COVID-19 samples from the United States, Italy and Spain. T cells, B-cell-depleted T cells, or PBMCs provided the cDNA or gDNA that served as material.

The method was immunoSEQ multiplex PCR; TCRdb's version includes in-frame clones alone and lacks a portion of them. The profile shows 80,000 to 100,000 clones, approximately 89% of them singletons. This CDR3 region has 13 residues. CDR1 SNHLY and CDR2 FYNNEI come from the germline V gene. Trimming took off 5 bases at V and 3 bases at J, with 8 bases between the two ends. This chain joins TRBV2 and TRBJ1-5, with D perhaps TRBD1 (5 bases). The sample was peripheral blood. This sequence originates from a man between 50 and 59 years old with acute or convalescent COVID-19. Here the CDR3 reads CASSRQINQPQHF. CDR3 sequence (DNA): TGTGCCAGCAGTAGACAGATCAATCAGCCCCAGCATTTT.